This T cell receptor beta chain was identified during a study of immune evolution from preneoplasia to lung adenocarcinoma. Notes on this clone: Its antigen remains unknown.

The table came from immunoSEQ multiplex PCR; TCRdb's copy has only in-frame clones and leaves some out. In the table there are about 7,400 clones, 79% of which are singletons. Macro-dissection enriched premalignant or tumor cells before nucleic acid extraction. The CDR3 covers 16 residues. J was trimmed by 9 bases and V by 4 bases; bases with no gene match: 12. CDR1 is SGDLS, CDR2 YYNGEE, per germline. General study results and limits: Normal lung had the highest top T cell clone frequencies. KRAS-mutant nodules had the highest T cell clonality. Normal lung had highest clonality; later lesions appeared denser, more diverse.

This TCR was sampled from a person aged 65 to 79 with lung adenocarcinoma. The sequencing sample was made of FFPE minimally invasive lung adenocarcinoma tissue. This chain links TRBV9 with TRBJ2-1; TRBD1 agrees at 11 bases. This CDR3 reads CASSPEDRGLVGEQFF. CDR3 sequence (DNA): TGTGCCAGCAGCCCAGAGGACAGGGGGCTGGTGGGTGAGCAGTTCTTC.